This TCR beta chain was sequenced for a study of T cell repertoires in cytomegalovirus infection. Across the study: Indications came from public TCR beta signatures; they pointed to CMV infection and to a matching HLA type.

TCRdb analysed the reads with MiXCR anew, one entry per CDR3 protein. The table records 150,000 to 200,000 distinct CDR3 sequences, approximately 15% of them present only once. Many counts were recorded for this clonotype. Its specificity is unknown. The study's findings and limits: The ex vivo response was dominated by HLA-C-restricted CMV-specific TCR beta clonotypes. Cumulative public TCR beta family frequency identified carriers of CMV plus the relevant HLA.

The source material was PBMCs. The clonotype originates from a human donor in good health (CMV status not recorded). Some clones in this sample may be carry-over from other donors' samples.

DNA for the CDR3: TGCAGCGTGTGCGCGGCGAACTCCTACGAGCAGTACTTC. Translated: CSVCAANSYEQYF. The V call is TRBV29-1, the J call TRBJ2-7; D gene unclear. Trimming removed 6 bases at V and 0 bases at J, with 12 bases between. Germline V lookup: CDR1 SQVTM, CDR2 ANQGSEA. This CDR3 has 13 residues.